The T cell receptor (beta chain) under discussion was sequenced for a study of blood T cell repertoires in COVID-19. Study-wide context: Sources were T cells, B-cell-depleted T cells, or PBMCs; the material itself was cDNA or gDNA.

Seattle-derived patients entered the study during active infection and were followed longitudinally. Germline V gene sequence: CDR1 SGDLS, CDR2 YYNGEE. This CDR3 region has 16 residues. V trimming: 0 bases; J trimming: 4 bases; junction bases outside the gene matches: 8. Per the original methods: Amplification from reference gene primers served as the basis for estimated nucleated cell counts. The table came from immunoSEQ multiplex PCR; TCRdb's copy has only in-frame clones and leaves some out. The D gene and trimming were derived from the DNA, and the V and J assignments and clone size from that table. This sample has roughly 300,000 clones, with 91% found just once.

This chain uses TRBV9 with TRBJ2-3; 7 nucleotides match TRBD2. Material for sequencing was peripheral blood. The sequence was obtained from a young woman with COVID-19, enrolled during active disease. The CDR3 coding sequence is TGTGCCAGCAGCGTAGGCCCGGGAGGTGGCGCAGATACGCAGTATTTT. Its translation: CASSVGPGGGADTQYF.